The present entry profiles one TCR beta chain with its context. Germline values: CDR1 LNHDA, CDR2 SQIVND (reference sequence). Trimming removed 3 bases at V and 2 bases at J, with 13 bases between. The CDR3 totals 16 residues. The entry originates in a study of blood T cell repertoires in COVID-19. Study in general: COVID-19 samples collected from the United States, Italy and Spain covered acute and convalescent phases. The cDNA or gDNA used as material had been derived from T cells, B-cell-depleted T cells, or PBMCs.

In the original analysis: Cell counts per sample came from amplifying reference gene primers. The method was immunoSEQ multiplex PCR; TCRdb's version includes in-frame clones alone and lacks a portion of them. That table gives V, J and clone size, and the DNA gave D and trimming. The sample carries roughly 190,000 clones, about 87% recorded once. The sequence was obtained from a man younger than 35 with active or convalescent COVID-19. The sequencing sample was made of peripheral blood. The V and J genes are TRBV19 and TRBJ2-2; D perhaps matches TRBD1 (6 bases). The CDR3 spells CASSIWGRTNTGELFF. The CDR3 nucleotides are TGTGCCAGTAGTATTTGGGGGCGGACCAACACCGGGGAGCTGTTTTTT.